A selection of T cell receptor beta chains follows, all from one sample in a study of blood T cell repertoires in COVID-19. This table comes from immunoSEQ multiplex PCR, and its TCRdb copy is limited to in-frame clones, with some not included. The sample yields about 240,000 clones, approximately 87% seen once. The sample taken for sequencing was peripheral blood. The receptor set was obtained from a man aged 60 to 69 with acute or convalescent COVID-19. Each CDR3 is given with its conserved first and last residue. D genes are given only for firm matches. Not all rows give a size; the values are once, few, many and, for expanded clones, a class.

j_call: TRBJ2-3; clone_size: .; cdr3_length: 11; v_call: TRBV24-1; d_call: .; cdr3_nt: TGTGCCACCAGATACTTAGATACGCAGTATTTT; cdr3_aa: CATRYLDTQYF
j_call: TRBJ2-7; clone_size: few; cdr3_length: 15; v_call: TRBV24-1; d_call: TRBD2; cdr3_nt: TGTGCCACCAGTGATACTAGCGGGGATACCTACGAGCAGTACTTC; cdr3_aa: CATSDTSGDTYEQYF
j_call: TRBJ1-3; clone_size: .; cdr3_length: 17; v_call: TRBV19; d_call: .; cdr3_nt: TGTGCCAGTAGTATTGCCGTTGTTTCGCGCTCTGGAAACACCATATATTTT; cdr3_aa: CASSIAVVSRSGNTIYF
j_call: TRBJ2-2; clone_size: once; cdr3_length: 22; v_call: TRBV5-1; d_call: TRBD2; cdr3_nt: TGCGCCAGCAGCTTGGCCGGGGGGAAAGGGTGGGCTAGCGGCCCGAACACCGGGGAGCTGTTTTTT; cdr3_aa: CASSLAGGKGWASGPNTGELFF
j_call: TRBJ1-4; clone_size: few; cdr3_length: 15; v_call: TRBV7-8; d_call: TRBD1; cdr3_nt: TGTGCCAGCAGCTTAGACGGACAGGGCTGGGAAAAACTGTTTTTT; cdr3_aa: CASSLDGQGWEKLFF
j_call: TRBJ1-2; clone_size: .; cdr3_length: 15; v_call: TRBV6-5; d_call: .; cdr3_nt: TGTGCCAGCAGTTCGCCACAGATTTTAAGAGGGGGCTACACCTTC; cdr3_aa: CASSSPQILRGGYTF
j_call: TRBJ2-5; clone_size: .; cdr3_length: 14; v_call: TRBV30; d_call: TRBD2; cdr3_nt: TGTGCCTGGAGTTTCCTAGCGGGACAAGAGACCCAGTACTTC; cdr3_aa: CAWSFLAGQETQYF
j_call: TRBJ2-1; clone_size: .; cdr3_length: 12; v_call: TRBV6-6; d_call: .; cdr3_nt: TGTGCCAGCAGACAGGGTTCTGGAGAGCAGTTCTTC; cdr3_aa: CASRQGSGEQFF
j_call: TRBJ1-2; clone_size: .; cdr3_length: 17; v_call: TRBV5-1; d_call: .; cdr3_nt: TGCGCCAGCAGCTTGGTTTCGTGGGACAATCCCAACTATGGCTACACCTTC; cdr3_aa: CASSLVSWDNPNYGYTF
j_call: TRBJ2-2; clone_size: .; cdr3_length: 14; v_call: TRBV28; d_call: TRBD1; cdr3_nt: TGTGCCAGCAGTTTGACGACAGGGATCGGGGAGCTGTTTTTT; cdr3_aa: CASSLTTGIGELFF
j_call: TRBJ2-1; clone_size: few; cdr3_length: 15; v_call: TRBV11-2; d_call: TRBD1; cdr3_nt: TGTGCCAGCAGCTCATACAGGGGTAGGGACAATGAGCAGTTCTTC; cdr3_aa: CASSSYRGRDNEQFF
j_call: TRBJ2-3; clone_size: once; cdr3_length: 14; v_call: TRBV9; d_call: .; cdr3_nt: TGTGCCAGCAGCGTAGGTCCAAGCACAGATACGCAGTATTTT; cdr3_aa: CASSVGPSTDTQYF
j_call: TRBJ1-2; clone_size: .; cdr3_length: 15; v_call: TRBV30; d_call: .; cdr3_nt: TGTGCCTGGAGTGTACGGTTAACGCTGAACTATGGCTACACCTTC; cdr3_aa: CAWSVRLTLNYGYTF
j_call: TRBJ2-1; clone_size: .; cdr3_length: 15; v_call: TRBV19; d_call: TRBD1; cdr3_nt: TGTGCCAGTAGTATAGGGCAGGGGGCCTACAATGAGCAGTTCTTC; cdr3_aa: CASSIGQGAYNEQFF
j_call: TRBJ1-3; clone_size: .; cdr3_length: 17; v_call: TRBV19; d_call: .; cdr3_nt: TGTGCCAGTACCGCGGGCAGGTTTTTCGCCTCTGGAAACACCATATATTTT; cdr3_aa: CASTAGRFFASGNTIYF
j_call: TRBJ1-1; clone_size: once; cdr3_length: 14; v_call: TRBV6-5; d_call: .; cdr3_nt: TGTGCCAGCAGTAGTCGGACAGCGAACACTGAAGCTTTCTTT; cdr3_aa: CASSSRTANTEAFF
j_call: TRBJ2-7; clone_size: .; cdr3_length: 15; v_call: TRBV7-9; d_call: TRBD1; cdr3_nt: TGTGCCAGCAGCTTCCACCGGGACAGGCCCTACGAGCAGTACTTC; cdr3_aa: CASSFHRDRPYEQYF
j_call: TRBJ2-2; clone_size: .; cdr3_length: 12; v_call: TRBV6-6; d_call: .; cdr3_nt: TGTGCCAGCACGGCTAGCTACGGGGAGCTGTTTTTT; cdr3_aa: CASTASYGELFF
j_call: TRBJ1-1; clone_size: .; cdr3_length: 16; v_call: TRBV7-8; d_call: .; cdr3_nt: TGTGCCAGCAGCTTCTTCTCAGGGGATATGAACACTGAAGCTTTCTTT; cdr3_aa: CASSFFSGDMNTEAFF
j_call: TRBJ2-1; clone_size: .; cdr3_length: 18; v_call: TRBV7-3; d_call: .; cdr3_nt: TGTGCCAGCAGCTTAACTGGGGGACAAGGGTTCTGGGGCAATGAGCAGTTCTTC; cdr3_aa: CASSLTGGQGFWGNEQFF
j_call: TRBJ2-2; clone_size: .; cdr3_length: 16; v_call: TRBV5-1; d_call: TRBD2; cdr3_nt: TGCGCCAGCAGCTTGGCCCCTAGCGGTAACACCGGGGAGCTGTTTTTT; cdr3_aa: CASSLAPSGNTGELFF
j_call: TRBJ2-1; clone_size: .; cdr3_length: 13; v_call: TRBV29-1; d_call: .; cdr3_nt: TGCAGTATCGAACCGGGGACTTACAATGAGCAGTTCTTC; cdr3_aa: CSIEPGTYNEQFF
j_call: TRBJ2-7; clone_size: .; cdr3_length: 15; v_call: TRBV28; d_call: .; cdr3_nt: TGTGCCAGCAGTTCCATGGCAGGCCATATAACCGAGCAGTACTTC; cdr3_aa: CASSSMAGHITEQYF
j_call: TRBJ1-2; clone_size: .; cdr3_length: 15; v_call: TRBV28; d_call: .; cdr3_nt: TGTGCCAGCAGTCCGCGACCGAACGAACCGGGTGGCTACACCTTC; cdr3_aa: CASSPRPNEPGGYTF
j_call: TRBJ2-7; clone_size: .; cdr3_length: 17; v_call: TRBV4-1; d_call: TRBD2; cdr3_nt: TGCGCCAGCAGCCAAGGAGCGGGGGCCAGGCCGGCCTACGAGCAGTACTTC; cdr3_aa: CASSQGAGARPAYEQYF
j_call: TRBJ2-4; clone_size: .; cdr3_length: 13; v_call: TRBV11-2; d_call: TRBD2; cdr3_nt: TGTGCCAGCAGCCCCGGGGAGGGAAACATTCAGTACTTC; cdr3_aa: CASSPGEGNIQYF
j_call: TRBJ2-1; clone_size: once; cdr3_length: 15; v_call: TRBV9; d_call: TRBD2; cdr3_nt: TGTGCCAGCAGCGTAGGGAGCGGGAGGGCCAGGGAGCAGTTCTTC; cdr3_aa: CASSVGSGRAREQFF
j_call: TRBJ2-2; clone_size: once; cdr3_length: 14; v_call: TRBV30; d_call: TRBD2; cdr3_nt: TGTGCCTGCTCGGGACTACCGAACACCGGGGAGCTGTTTTTT; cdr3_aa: CACSGLPNTGELFF
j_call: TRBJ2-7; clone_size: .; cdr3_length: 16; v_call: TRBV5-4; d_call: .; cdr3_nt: TGTGCCAGCAGCTTTCCAATGGGGTCAGGGGCCTACGAGCAGTACTTC; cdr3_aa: CASSFPMGSGAYEQYF
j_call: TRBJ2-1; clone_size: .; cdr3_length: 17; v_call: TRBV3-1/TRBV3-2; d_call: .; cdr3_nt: TGTGCCAGCAGCCAAGTCGCCCAGGGGAGAGGAATAAATGAGCAGTTCTTC; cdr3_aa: CASSQVAQGRGINEQFF
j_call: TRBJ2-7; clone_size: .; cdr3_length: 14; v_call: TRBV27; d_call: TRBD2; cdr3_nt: TGTGCCAGTAGTATGGGACTAGCCGTGGACGAGCAGTACTTC; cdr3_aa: CASSMGLAVDEQYF
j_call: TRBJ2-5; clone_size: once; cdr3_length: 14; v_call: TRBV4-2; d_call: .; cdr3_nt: TGTGCCAGCAGCCAAGGATACTCGGTTGAGACCCAGTACTTC; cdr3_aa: CASSQGYSVETQYF
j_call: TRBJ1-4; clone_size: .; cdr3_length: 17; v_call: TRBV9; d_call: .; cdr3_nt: TGTGCCAGCAGCGAGGGGGTTGGAGGTCCAACTAATGAAAAACTGTTTTTT; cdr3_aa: CASSEGVGGPTNEKLFF
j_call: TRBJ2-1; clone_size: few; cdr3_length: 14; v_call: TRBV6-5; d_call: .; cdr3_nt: TGTGCCAGCAGTCCCTTGGAGGGGCAGTATGAGCAGTTCTTC; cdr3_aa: CASSPLEGQYEQFF